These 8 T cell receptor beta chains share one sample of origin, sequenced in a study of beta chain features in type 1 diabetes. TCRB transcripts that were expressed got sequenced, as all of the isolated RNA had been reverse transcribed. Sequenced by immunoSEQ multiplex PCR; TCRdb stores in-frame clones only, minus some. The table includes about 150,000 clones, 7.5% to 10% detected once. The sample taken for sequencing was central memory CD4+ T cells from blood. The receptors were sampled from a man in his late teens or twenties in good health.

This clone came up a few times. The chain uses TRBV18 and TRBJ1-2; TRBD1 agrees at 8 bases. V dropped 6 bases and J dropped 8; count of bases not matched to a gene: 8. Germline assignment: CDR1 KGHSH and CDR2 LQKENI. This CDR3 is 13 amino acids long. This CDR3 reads CASSQDRVEGYTF. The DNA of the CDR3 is TGTGCCAGCTCCCAGGACAGGGTGGAGGGCTACACCTTC.

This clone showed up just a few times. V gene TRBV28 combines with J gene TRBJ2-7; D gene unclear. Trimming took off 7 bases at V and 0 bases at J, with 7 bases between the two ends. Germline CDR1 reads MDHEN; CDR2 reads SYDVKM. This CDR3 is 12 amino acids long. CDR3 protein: CASKTDSYEQYF. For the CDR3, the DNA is TGTGCCAGCAAAACAGACTCCTACGAGCAGTACTTC. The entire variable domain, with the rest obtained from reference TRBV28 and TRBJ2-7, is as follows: DVKVTQSSRYLVKRTGEKVFLECVQDMDHENMFWYRQDPGLGLRLIYFSYDVKMKEKGDIPEGYSVSREKKERFSLILESASTNQTSMYLCASKTDSYEQYFGPGTRLTVT.

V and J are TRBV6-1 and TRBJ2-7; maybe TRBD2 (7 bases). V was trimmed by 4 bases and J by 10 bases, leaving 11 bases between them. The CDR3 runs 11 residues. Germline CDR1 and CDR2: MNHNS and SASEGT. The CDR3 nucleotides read TGTGCCAGCAGTGCGGGGGGACATCAGTACTTC. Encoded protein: CASSAGGHQYF.

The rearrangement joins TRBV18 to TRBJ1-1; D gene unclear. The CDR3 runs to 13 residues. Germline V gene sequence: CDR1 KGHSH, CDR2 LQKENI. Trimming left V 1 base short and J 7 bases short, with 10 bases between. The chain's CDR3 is CASSPRGGREAFF. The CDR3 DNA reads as TGTGCCAGCTCACCACGGGGAGGACGTGAAGCTTTCTTT. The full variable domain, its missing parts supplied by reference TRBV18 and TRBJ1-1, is NAGVMQNPRHLVRRRGQEARLRCSPMKGHSHVYWYRQLPEEGLKFMVYLQKENIIDESGMPKERFSAEFPKEGPSILRIQQVVRGDSAAYFCASSPRGGREAFFGQGTRLTVV.

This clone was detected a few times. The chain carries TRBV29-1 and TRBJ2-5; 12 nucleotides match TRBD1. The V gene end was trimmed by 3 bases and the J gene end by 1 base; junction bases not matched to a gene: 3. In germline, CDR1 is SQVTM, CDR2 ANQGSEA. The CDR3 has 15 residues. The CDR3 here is CSVEGGQGAQETQYF. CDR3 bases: TGCAGCGTTGAGGGGGGACAGGGGGCCCAAGAGACCCAGTACTTC.

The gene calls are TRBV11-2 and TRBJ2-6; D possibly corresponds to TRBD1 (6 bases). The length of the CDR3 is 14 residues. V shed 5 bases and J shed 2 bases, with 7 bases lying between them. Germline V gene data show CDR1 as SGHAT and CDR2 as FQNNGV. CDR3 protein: CASSRTAGANVLTF. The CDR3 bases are TGTGCCAGCAGCCGGACAGCTGGGGCCAACGTCCTGACTTTC.

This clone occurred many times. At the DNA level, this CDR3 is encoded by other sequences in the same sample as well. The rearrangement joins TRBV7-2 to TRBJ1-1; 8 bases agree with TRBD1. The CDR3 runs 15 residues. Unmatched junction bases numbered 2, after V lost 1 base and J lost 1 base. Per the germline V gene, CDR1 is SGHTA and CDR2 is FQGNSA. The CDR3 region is CASSLGDRRNTEAFF. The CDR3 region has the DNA TGTGCCAGCAGCTTAGGGGACAGGCGGAACACTGAAGCTTTCTTT.

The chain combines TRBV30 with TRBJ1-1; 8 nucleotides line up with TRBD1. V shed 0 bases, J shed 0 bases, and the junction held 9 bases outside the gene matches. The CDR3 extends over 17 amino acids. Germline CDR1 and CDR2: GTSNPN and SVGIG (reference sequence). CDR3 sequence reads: CAWSVPTPGQVNTEAFF. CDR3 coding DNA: TGTGCCTGGAGTGTACCAACTCCGGGACAGGTGAACACTGAAGCTTTCTTT.